This is a list of T cell receptor beta chains from one sample in a study of blood T cell repertoires in COVID-19. Assay used: immunoSEQ multiplex PCR; TCRdb lists only in-frame clones, some missing. The data hold about 160,000 clones, with 85% observed a single time. The sample was peripheral blood. All receptors derive from a man between 35 and 55 years old with acute or convalescent COVID-19. Both conserved end residues are part of each CDR3. D genes are given only for firm matches. Size tells how often a clone was seen (once, few, many) or the class of an expanded clone, and some rows leave it out.

V: TRBV2
J: TRBJ2-1
size: NA
D: TRBD2
CDR3: CASSDSGGPYNEQFF
DNA: TGTGCCAGCAGTGACTCGGGGGGGCCTTACAATGAGCAGTTCTTC

V: TRBV6-2/TRBV6-3
J: TRBJ2-5
size: NA
D: TRBD1
CDR3: CASSYDSLEVGTDLETQYF
DNA: TGTGCCAGCAGTTACGATTCGTTGGAAGTAGGGACAGATCTGGAGACCCAGTACTTC

V: TRBV11-3
J: TRBJ2-1
size: NA
D: TRBD2
CDR3: CASSPGTSGGLYNEQFF
DNA: TGTGCCAGCAGCCCAGGGACTAGCGGGGGGCTTTACAATGAGCAGTTCTTC

V: TRBV6-6
J: TRBJ1-5
size: NA
D: TRBD1
CDR3: CAGRTGDQPQHF
DNA: TGTGCCGGGCGGACAGGGGATCAGCCCCAGCATTTT

V: TRBV6-5
J: TRBJ1-1
size: few
D: NA
CDR3: CASEVARNTEAFF
DNA: TGTGCCAGCGAGGTGGCCAGGAACACTGAAGCTTTCTTT

V: TRBV9
J: TRBJ2-7
size: NA
D: TRBD1
CDR3: CASSAGGQGFEQYF
DNA: TGTGCCAGCAGCGCCGGGGGACAGGGGTTCGAGCAGTACTTC

V: TRBV27
J: TRBJ1-2
size: NA
D: TRBD1
CDR3: CASSFRGTNYGYTF
DNA: TGTGCCAGCAGTTTCAGGGGGACTAACTATGGCTACACCTTC

V: TRBV6-2/TRBV6-3
J: TRBJ1-5
size: NA
D: TRBD1
CDR3: CASSYSMDRAQPQHF
DNA: TGTGCCAGCAGTTACTCGATGGACAGGGCCCAGCCCCAGCATTTT

V: TRBV19
J: TRBJ1-2
size: few
D: TRBD1
CDR3: CASSLPGQGGYTF
DNA: TGTGCCAGTAGTCTCCCCGGACAGGGGGGCTACACCTTC

V: TRBV30
J: TRBJ2-3
size: NA
D: TRBD1
CDR3: CAWSVRSRGPTDTQYF
DNA: TGTGCCTGGAGTGTACGCTCTAGGGGGCCCACAGATACGCAGTATTTT

V: TRBV2
J: TRBJ1-5
size: NA
D: NA
CDR3: CASSNGGPQHF
DNA: TGTGCCAGCAGTAACGGTGGGCCCCAGCATTTT

V: TRBV28
J: TRBJ2-2
size: NA
D: NA
CDR3: CASTFGGKAGELFF
DNA: TGTGCCAGCACCTTTGGGGGGAAGGCCGGGGAGCTGTTTTTT

V: TRBV19
J: TRBJ1-1
size: NA
D: NA
CDR3: CASSTQPTTSSQAFF
DNA: TGTGCCAGTAGTACCCAGCCTACTACCTCTTCACAAGCTTTCTTT

V: TRBV6-5
J: TRBJ2-7
size: NA
D: NA
CDR3: CASSYDWSSYEQYF
DNA: TGTGCCAGCAGTTACGACTGGAGCTCCTACGAGCAGTACTTC

V: TRBV4-2
J: TRBJ1-2
size: few
D: NA
CDR3: CASSQEKQVGYGYTF
DNA: TGTGCCAGCAGCCAAGAAAAGCAGGTTGGCTATGGCTACACCTTC

V: TRBV5-1
J: TRBJ2-7
size: NA
D: NA
CDR3: CASSSHRDQYF
DNA: TGCGCCAGCAGCTCTCACCGGGATCAGTACTTC

V: TRBV27
J: TRBJ2-7
size: NA
D: NA
CDR3: CASRELGGYEQYF
DNA: TGTGCCAGCAGAGAATTGGGGGGTTACGAGCAGTACTTC

V: TRBV19
J: TRBJ2-1
size: NA
D: NA
CDR3: CASSIMEGYNEQFF
DNA: TGTGCCAGTAGTATTATGGAGGGGTACAATGAGCAGTTCTTC

V: TRBV7-6
J: TRBJ2-5
size: NA
D: NA
CDR3: CASSSSEGFLIMAQYF
DNA: TGTGCCAGCAGCTCCAGCGAAGGTTTCCTAATAATGGCCCAGTACTTC

V: TRBV5-1
J: TRBJ1-3
size: NA
D: TRBD1
CDR3: CASSVDREYGNTIYF
DNA: TGCGCCAGCAGCGTCGACAGGGAGTACGGAAACACCATATATTTT

V: TRBV28
J: TRBJ1-1
size: NA
D: NA
CDR3: CASTTMKGGVAEAFF
DNA: TGTGCCAGCACCACAATGAAAGGAGGGGTCGCCGAAGCTTTCTTT

V: TRBV2
J: TRBJ2-3
size: NA
D: TRBD2
CDR3: CASNRQAGVADTQYF
DNA: TGTGCCAGCAATCGGCAAGCGGGGGTGGCAGATACGCAGTATTTT

V: TRBV6-6
J: TRBJ2-7
size: NA
D: NA
CDR3: CASSYSKGGEQYF
DNA: TGTGCCAGCAGTTACTCAAAGGGGGGGGAGCAGTACTTC

V: TRBV4-2
J: TRBJ2-3
size: NA
D: NA
CDR3: CASSQGMGNPTLSSTDTQYF
DNA: TGTGCCAGCAGCCAAGGGATGGGCAACCCAACCCTATCTAGCACAGATACGCAGTATTTT

V: TRBV18
J: TRBJ2-1
size: NA
D: TRBD1
CDR3: CASSDRTGYNEQFF
DNA: TGTGCCAGCTCGGACAGGACAGGGTACAATGAGCAGTTCTTC

V: TRBV3-1/TRBV3-2
J: TRBJ2-7
size: once
D: TRBD1
CDR3: CASSQTGSTEQYF
DNA: TGTGCCAGCAGCCAGACAGGGAGCACCGAGCAGTACTTC

V: TRBV18
J: TRBJ2-7
size: NA
D: NA
CDR3: CASSPRQGPYEQYF
DNA: TGTGCCAGCTCACCAAGGCAGGGGCCCTACGAGCAGTACTTC

V: TRBV7-8
J: TRBJ2-7
size: NA
D: NA
CDR3: CASSRAGSLDEQYF
DNA: TGTGCCAGCAGCCGCGCAGGGTCCCTCGACGAGCAGTACTTC

V: TRBV6-2/TRBV6-3
J: TRBJ2-7
size: NA
D: NA
CDR3: CASSNNQVPSTMWDF
DNA: TGTGCCAGCAGCAACAATCAGGTGCCGTCTACGATGTGGGACTTC

V: TRBV20-1
J: TRBJ1-2
size: NA
D: NA
CDR3: CSAPTGGYTF
DNA: TGCAGCGCTCCGACAGGCGGCTACACCTTC

V: TRBV5-6
J: TRBJ1-2
size: NA
D: NA
CDR3: CASSLTGFTNYGYTF
DNA: TGTGCCAGCAGCCTTACAGGGTTTACTAACTATGGCTACACCTTC

V: TRBV7-2
J: TRBJ1-6
size: NA
D: NA
CDR3: CASSLTQPQAGSPLHF
DNA: TGTGCCAGCAGCTTAACACAGCCCCAAGCGGGATCACCCCTCCACTTT

V: TRBV7-2
J: TRBJ1-3
size: NA
D: TRBD1
CDR3: CASSPGQGENTIYF
DNA: TGTGCCAGCAGCCCGGGACAGGGCGAAAACACCATATATTTT

V: TRBV29-1
J: TRBJ2-2
size: NA
D: NA
CDR3: CSVEASTENTGELFF
DNA: TGCAGCGTTGAAGCCTCGACAGAGAACACCGGGGAGCTGTTTTTT

V: TRBV5-6
J: TRBJ1-4
size: NA
D: NA
CDR3: CASSRDTHTNEKLFF
DNA: TGTGCCAGCAGCCGGGACACACATACTAATGAAAAACTGTTTTTT

V: TRBV7-3
J: TRBJ2-1
size: NA
D: NA
CDR3: CASSSQGGPYVQFF
DNA: TGTGCCAGCAGCTCCCAGGGGGGCCCCTATGTGCAGTTCTTC

V: TRBV30
J: TRBJ1-1
size: NA
D: NA
CDR3: CAWRLFDGGEAFF
DNA: TGTGCCTGGAGGCTCTTCGACGGCGGCGAAGCTTTCTTT

V: TRBV29-1
J: TRBJ2-1
size: NA
D: TRBD2
CDR3: CSVDDGTSSEQFF
DNA: TGCAGCGTTGACGACGGGACTAGCAGCGAGCAGTTCTTC